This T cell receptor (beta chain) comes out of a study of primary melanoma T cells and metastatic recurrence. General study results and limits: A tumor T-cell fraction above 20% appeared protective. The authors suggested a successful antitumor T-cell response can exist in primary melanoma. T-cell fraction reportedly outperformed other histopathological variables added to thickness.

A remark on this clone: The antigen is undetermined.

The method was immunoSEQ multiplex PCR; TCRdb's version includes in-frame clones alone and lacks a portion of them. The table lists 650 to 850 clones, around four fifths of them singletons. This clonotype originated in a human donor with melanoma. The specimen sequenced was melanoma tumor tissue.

This CDR3 is CASSKTGVTEAFF. As DNA, the CDR3 is TGTGCCAGCAGCAAGACAGGGGTAACTGAAGCTTTCTTT. This chain joins TRBV7-2 and TRBJ1-1, with 8 positions matching TRBD1. The ends lost 5 bases at V and 5 bases at J; junction bases unmatched: 4. Germline V gene data show CDR1 as SGHTA and CDR2 as FQGNSA. The CDR3 loop spans 13 amino acids.